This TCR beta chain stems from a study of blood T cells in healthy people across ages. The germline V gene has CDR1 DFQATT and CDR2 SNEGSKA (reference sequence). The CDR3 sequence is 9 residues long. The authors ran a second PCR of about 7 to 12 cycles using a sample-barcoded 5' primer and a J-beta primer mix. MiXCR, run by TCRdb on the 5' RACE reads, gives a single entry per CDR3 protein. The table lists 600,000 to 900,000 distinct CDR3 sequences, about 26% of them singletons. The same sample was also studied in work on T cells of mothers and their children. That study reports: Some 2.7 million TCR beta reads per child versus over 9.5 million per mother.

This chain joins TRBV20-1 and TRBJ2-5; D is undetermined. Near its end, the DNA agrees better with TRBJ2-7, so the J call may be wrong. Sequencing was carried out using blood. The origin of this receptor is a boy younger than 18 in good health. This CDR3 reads CSGMGEQYF. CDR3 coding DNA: TGCAGTGGAATGGGCGAGCAGTACTTC.